The rows below give T cell receptor beta chains drawn from one sample of a study of T cell changes during pregnancy in multiple sclerosis. Some clones are missing from TCRdb's copy, which holds only in-frame ones; the method was immunoSEQ multiplex PCR. In the table there are about 72,000 clones, 91% of which are singletons. The starting material was peripheral blood, obtained in the second trimester of pregnancy. The receptor set was obtained from a female donor with multiple sclerosis, enrolled in a pregnancy study. Both conserved end residues are part of each CDR3. D genes are given only for firm matches. The size entry is marked missing in some rows and otherwise reads once, few, many or a size class.

TRBJ1-2 | - | - | TRBV19 | TGTGCCAGTAGTATCAAGGAGGTCTATGGCTACACCTTC | CASSIKEVYGYTF
TRBJ2-3 | - | - | TRBV5-1 | TGCGCCAGCAGCTTGGTAGCAGATACGCAGTATTTT | CASSLVADTQYF
TRBJ2-3 | - | - | TRBV27 | TGTGCCAGCAGTTTATGGAGCATACACACTAGCACAGATACGCAGTATTTT | CASSLWSIHTSTDTQYF
TRBJ1-5 | - | - | TRBV19 | TGTGCCAGTAGTATAGACTTCAATCAGCCCCAGCATTTT | CASSIDFNQPQHF
TRBJ2-1 | - | - | TRBV9 | TGTGCCAGCAGCGTAGCGGGGTCCCCCTACAATGAGCAGTTCTTC | CASSVAGSPYNEQFF
TRBJ1-1 | few | - | TRBV7-2 | TGTGCCAGCAGCGCCGGGATCTACACTGAAGCTTTCTTT | CASSAGIYTEAFF
TRBJ1-4 | - | TRBD1 | TRBV5-3 | TGTGCCAGAAGCTTCCAGGGGGCTTGGGGAAAACTGTTTTTT | CARSFQGAWGKLFF
TRBJ2-1 | - | TRBD2 | TRBV28 | TGTGCCAGCAGCGGACTAGCGGGGGGGAGACACTACAATGAGCAGTTCTTC | CASSGLAGGRHYNEQFF
TRBJ1-1 | - | - | TRBV10-3 | TGTGCCATCAGTGAGTCTTTCCGGGAAGCTTTCTTT | CAISESFREAFF
TRBJ1-1 | - | - | TRBV29-1 | TGCAGCGTGAGGCGACCCACTGAAGCTTTCTTT | CSVRRPTEAFF
TRBJ1-1 | - | TRBD1 | TRBV9 | TGTGCCAGCAGCCTCCGGGACAGGGAGACTGAAGCTTTCTTT | CASSLRDRETEAFF
TRBJ1-2 | - | - | TRBV19 | TGTGCCAGTACAGAGGGCGGGTACTATGGCTACACCTTC | CASTEGGYYGYTF
TRBJ2-3 | - | - | TRBV11-2 | TGTGCCAGCAGCTTAGTTACGGGTACGCAGTATTTT | CASSLVTGTQYF
TRBJ2-7 | - | - | TRBV4-2 | TGTGCCAGCAGCCAAGCTGGGCAGGGCCTAAAGTCCTACGAGCAGTACTTC | CASSQAGQGLKSYEQYF
TRBJ1-1 | - | - | TRBV27 | TGTGCCAGCCGAGTTTTCGGAGAGTTGAACACTGAAGCTTTCTTT | CASRVFGELNTEAFF
TRBJ2-7 | - | TRBD1 | TRBV6-1 | TGTGCCAGCCAGGGGACAGGGATACGCTCCTACGAGCAGTACTTC | CASQGTGIRSYEQYF
TRBJ1-3 | - | - | TRBV30 | TGTGCCTGGAGTGTACTCCCTGGGGGGTCTGGAAACACCATATATTTT | CAWSVLPGGSGNTIYF
TRBJ2-3 | - | TRBD2 | TRBV19 | TGTGCCAGTAGTATAGGACTAGCGGGCACAGATACGCAGTATTTT | CASSIGLAGTDTQYF
TRBJ1-6 | - | - | TRBV19 | TGTGCCAGTAAAGGGACTGTAGGATCGAGCTCCTATAATTCACCCCTCCACTTT | CASKGTVGSSSYNSPLHF
TRBJ2-5 | once | TRBD2 | TRBV9 | TGTGCCAGCAGCGCCGGACTAGCGGGGGACCACCAAGAGACCCAGTACTTC | CASSAGLAGDHQETQYF
TRBJ2-2 | - | TRBD1 | TRBV11-3 | TGTGCCAGCAGCCGACAGGGAAACACCGGGGAGCTGTTTTTT | CASSRQGNTGELFF
TRBJ1-1 | - | TRBD1 | TRBV7-2 | TGTGCCAGCAGCATTGGACAGGGTTGGGGCACTGAAGCTTTCTTT | CASSIGQGWGTEAFF
TRBJ2-7 | few | TRBD1 | TRBV15 | TGTGCCACCAGCAGAGCGGGGACAGGGGGCTACGAGCAGTACTTC | CATSRAGTGGYEQYF
TRBJ2-3 | - | TRBD1 | TRBV4-1 | TGCGCCAGCAGCCCCAGACAGGGGGGGACAGATACGCAGTATTTT | CASSPRQGGTDTQYF
TRBJ1-3 | - | - | TRBV15 | TGTGCCACCAGCAGAGGATGGGGAGGGGACGGAAACACCATATATTTT | CATSRGWGGDGNTIYF
TRBJ1-2 | - | TRBD1 | TRBV6-5 | TGTGCCAGCAGAGGACAGGGGGCGCTTGGCTACACCTTC | CASRGQGALGYTF
TRBJ2-3 | - | - | TRBV2 | TGTGCCAGCAGGGGGGCGGTGGGTATAGATACGCAGTATTTT | CASRGAVGIDTQYF
TRBJ1-2 | - | TRBD1 | TRBV7-2 | TGTGCCAGCAGCTTAGCGGGGACAGATTATGGCTACACCTTC | CASSLAGTDYGYTF
TRBJ2-4 | - | - | TRBV19 | TGTGCCAGTAGTATCCTAACTAGGCAAAACATTCAGTACTTC | CASSILTRQNIQYF
TRBJ2-5 | - | - | TRBV7-9 | TGTGCCAGCAGAGACCCGAGGGGGTACCAAGAGACCCAGTACTTC | CASRDPRGYQETQYF
TRBJ2-7 | - | TRBD1 | TRBV5-5 | TGTGCCAGCAGCTTATGGACAGGGTACGAGCAGTACTTC | CASSLWTGYEQYF
TRBJ2-2 | - | - | TRBV5-5 | TGTGCCAGCAGCTTGGCACAGGTAAACACCGGGGAGCTGTTTTTT | CASSLAQVNTGELFF
TRBJ1-3 | - | - | TRBV7-2 | TGTGCCAGCAGCTTAGAGGGAGGGGTTGGAAACACCATATATTTT | CASSLEGGVGNTIYF
TRBJ1-2 | - | - | TRBV4-3 | TGCGCCAGCAGCCAAGAGCACAGGGCCTACTATGGCTACACCTTC | CASSQEHRAYYGYTF
TRBJ1-5 | - | TRBD1 | TRBV10-3 | TGTGCCATCCGCGACAGGGACAATCAGCCCCAGCATTTT | CAIRDRDNQPQHF
TRBJ1-6 | - | - | TRBV6-5 | TGTGCCAGCAGTTCGGGGGTTGGTTCACCCCTCCACTTT | CASSSGVGSPLHF
TRBJ2-4 | - | - | TRBV14 | TGTGCCAGCAGCCAAGAATCCGCCCCGGGAAACATTCAGTACTTC | CASSQESAPGNIQYF
TRBJ1-4 | - | - | TRBV29-1 | TGCAGCGTTGTCCTGGGACATCGGTCCCTTTCTAATGAAAAACTGTTTTTT | CSVVLGHRSLSNEKLFF
TRBJ1-5 | few | - | TRBV25-1 | TGTGCCAGCAGTGGTGTAGGGGAAAACAATCAGCCCCAGCATTTT | CASSGVGENNQPQHF
TRBJ2-5 | - | - | TRBV4-1 | TGCGCCAGCAGCCCGGTCCGCGGGGAAGAGACCCAGTACTTC | CASSPVRGEETQYF
TRBJ1-4 | - | - | TRBV7-9 | TGTGCCAGCAGCCCGCGGGCCTTTGGGGGGGAAAAACTGTTTTTT | CASSPRAFGGEKLFF
TRBJ2-3 | - | - | TRBV14 | TGTGCCAGCAGCCAAGACCTCACAGATACGCAGTATTTT | CASSQDLTDTQYF
TRBJ1-5 | few | TRBD1 | TRBV19 | TGTGCCAGTAGCCCGACAGGGGGCAGGGGCAATCAGCCCCAGCATTTT | CASSPTGGRGNQPQHF
TRBJ2-1 | - | - | TRBV9 | TGTGCCAGCAGCGTAAGTGGTAGCCATGAGCAGTTCTTC | CASSVSGSHEQFF
TRBJ1-2 | - | TRBD1 | TRBV7-2 | TGTGCCAGCATCTTAGGACAGGGGACTTTTAGCTATGGCTACACCTTC | CASILGQGTFSYGYTF
TRBJ2-5 | - | TRBD1 | TRBV6-5 | TGTGCCAGCATGTCAGGGGGGACCCAGTACTTC | CASMSGGTQYF
TRBJ1-2 | - | - | TRBV5-1 | TGCGCCAGCAGCTTGGTAGGAGGGGAGGATGGCTACACCTTC | CASSLVGGEDGYTF
TRBJ2-1 | - | - | TRBV29-1 | TGCAGCGTACTCAGGGAATATGAGCAGTTCTTC | CSVLREYEQFF
TRBJ1-4 | - | - | TRBV7-9 | TGTGCCAGCAGTAGGGGGGGCGTGGAAGGGAGTGAAAAACTGTTTTTT | CASSRGGVEGSEKLFF
TRBJ2-7 | once | - | TRBV7-9 | TGTGCCAGCAGCTTCGGGTTCGACGAGCAGTACTTC | CASSFGFDEQYF
TRBJ1-1 | - | TRBD1 | TRBV6-6 | TGTGCCAGCAGGTGGGACAGGGGGGATCCTGAAGCTTTCTTT | CASRWDRGDPEAFF
TRBJ2-3 | - | TRBD1 | TRBV7-2 | TGTGCCAGCAGCTTAGGGGGGTCACAGGGGACGCAGTATTTT | CASSLGGSQGTQYF